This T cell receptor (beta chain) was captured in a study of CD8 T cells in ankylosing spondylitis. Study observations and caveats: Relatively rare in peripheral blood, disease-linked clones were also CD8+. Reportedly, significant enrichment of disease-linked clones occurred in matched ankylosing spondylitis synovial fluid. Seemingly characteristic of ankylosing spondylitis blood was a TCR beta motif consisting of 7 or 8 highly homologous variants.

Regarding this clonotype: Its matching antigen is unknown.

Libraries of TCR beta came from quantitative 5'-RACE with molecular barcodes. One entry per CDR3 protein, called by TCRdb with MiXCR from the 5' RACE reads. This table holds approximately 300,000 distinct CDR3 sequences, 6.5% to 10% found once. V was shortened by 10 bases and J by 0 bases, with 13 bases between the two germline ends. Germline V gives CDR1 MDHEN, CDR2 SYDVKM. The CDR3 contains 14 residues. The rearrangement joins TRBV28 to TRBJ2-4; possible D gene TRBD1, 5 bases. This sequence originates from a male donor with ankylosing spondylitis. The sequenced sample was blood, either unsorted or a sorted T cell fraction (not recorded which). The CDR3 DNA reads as TGTGCCACCGGAATTCAGGGAGCCAAAAACATTCAGTACTTC. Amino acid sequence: CATGIQGAKNIQYF.